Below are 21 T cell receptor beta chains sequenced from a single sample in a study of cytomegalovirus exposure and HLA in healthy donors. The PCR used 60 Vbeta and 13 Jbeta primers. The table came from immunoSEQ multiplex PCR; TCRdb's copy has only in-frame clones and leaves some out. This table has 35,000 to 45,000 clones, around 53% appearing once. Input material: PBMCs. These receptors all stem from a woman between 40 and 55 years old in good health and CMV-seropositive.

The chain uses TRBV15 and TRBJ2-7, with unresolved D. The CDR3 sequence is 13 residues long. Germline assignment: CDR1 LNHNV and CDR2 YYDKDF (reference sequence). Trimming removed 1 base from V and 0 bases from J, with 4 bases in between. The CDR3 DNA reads TGTGCCACCAGCAGAGCCATCTCCTACGAGCAGTACTTC. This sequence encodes CATSRAISYEQYF.

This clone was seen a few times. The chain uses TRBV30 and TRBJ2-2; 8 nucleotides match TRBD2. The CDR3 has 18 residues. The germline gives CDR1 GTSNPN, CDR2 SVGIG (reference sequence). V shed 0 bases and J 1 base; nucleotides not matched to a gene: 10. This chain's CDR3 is CAWSVRPTSGGNTGELFF. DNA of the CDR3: TGTGCCTGGAGTGTACGCCCGACCAGCGGGGGGAACACCGGGGAGCTGTTTTTT. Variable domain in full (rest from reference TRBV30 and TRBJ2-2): SQTIHQWPATLVQPVGSPLSLECTVEGTSNPNLYWYRQAAGRGLQLLFYSVGIGQISSEVPQNLSASRPQDRQFILSSKKLLLSDSGFYLCAWSVRPTSGGNTGELFFGEGSRLTVL.

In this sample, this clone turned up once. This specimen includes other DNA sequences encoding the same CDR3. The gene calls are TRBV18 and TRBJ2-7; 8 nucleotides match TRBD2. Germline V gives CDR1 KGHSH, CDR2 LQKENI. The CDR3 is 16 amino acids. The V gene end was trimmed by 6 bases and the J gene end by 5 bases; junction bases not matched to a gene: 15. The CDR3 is CASSPLGAGGPNEQYF. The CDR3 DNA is TGTGCCAGCTCGCCCCTAGGGGCGGGGGGCCCCAACGAGCAGTACTTC.

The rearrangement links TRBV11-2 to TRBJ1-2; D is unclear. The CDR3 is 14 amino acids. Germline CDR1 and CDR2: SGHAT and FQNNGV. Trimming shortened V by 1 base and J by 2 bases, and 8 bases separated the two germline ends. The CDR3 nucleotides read TGTGCCAGCAGCTTAGGCACACAAAACTATGGCTACACCTTC. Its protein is CASSLGTQNYGYTF.

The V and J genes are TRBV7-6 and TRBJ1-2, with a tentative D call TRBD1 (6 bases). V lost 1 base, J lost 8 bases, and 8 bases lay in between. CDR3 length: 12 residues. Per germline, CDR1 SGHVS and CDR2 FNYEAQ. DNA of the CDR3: TGTGCCAGCAGCTTAGGCAGGGGAGGCTACACCTTC. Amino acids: CASSLGRGGYTF.

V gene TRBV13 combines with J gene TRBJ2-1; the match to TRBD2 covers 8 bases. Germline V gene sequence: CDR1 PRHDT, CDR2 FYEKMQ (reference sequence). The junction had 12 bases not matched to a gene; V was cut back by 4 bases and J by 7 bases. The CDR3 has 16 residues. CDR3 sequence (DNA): TGTGCCAGCAGCTCCCTCTTCGGGGGGGCCTGGAATGAGCAGTTCTTC. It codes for CASSSLFGGAWNEQFF.

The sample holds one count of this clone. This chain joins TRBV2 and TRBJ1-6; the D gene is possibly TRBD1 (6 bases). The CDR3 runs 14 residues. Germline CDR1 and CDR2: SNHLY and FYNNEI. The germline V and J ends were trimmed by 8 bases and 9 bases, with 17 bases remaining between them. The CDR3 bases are TGTGCCAGCGGGAACAACAGGGTTGGTTCACCCCTCCACTTT. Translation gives CASGNNRVGSPLHF.

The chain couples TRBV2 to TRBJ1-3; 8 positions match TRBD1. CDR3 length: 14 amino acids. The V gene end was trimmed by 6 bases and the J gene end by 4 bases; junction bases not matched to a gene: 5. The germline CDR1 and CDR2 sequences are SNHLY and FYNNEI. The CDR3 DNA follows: TGTGCCAGCAGGGACAGGGTATCAGGAAACACCATATATTTT. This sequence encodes CASRDRVSGNTIYF.

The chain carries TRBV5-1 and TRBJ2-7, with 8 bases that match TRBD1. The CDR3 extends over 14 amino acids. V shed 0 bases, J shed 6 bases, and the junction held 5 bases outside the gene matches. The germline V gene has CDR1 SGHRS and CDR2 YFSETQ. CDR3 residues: CASSLEAGGGEQYF. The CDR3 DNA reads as TGCGCCAGCAGCTTGGAGGCAGGGGGCGGCGAGCAGTACTTC.

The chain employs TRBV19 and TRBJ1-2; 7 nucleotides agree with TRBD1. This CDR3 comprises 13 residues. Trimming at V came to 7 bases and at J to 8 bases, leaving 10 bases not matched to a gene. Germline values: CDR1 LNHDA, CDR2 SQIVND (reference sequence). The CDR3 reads CASTKDRIGGYTF. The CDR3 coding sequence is TGTGCCAGTACCAAGGACAGGATCGGGGGCTACACCTTC.

This CDR3 is CASSFIQETQYF. Written as DNA, the CDR3 is TGTGCCAGCAGCTTCATCCAAGAGACCCAGTACTTC. The chain uses TRBV7-2 and TRBJ2-5; unclear D gene. With 3 bases removed from V and 1 base from J, the gap between germline ends came to 3 bases. The CDR3 covers 12 residues. Germline V gene lookup returns CDR1 SGHTA and CDR2 FQGNSA.

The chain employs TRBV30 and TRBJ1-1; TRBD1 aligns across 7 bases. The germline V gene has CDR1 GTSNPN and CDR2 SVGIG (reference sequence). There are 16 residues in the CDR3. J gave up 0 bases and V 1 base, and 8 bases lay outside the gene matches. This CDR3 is CAWSDGQAEMNTEAFF. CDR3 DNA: TGTGCCTGGAGTGACGGACAGGCTGAAATGAACACTGAAGCTTTCTTT.

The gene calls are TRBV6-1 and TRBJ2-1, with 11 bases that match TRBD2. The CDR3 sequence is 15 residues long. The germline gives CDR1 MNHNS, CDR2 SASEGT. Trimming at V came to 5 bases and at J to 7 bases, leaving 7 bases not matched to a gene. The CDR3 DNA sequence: TGTGCCAGCAGTCCTCTAGCGGGGGGCCGGAATGAGCAGTTCTTC. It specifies CASSPLAGGRNEQFF.

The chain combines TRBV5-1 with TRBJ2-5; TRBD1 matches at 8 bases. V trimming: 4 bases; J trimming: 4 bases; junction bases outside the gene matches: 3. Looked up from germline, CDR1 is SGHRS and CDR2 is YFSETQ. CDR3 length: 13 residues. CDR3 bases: TGCGCCAGCAGCCTGGACAGGGCAGAGACCCAGTACTTC. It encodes CASSLDRAETQYF.

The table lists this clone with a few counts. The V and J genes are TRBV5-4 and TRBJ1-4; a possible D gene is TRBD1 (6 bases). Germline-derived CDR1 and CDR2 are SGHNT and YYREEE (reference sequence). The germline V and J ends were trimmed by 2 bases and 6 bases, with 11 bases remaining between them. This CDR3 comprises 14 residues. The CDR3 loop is CASSLGDTHEKLFF. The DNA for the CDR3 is TGTGCCAGCAGCTTAGGGGACACCCATGAAAAACTGTTTTTT.

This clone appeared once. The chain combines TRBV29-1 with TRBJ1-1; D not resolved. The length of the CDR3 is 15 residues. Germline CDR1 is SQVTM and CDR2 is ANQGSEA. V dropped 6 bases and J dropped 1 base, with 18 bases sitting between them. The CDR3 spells CSVRQALPGNTEAFF. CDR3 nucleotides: TGCAGCGTGCGCCAGGCTCTCCCCGGGAACACTGAAGCTTTCTTT.

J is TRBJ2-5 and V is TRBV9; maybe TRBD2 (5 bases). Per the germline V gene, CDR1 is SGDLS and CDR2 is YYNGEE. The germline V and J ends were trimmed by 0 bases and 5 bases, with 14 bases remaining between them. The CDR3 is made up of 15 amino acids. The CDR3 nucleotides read TGTGCCAGCAGCGTAGGGACCGGGATCAGGGAGACCCAGTACTTC. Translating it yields CASSVGTGIRETQYF.

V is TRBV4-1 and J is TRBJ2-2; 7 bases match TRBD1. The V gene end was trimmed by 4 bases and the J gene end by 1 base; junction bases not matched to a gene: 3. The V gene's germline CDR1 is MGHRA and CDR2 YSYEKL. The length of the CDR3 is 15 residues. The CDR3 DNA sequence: TGCGCCAGCAGCCTAGGGACAGTGAACACCGGGGAGCTGTTTTTT. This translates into CASSLGTVNTGELFF.

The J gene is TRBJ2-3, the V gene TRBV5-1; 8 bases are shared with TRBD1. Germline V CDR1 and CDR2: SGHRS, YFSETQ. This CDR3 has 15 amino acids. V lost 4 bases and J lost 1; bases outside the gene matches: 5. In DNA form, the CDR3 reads TGCGCCAGCAGCCACCCGGGACAGGGCACAGATACGCAGTATTTT. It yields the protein CASSHPGQGTDTQYF. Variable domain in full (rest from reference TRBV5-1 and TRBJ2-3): KAGVTQTPRYLIKTRGQQVTLSCSPISGHRSVSWYQQTPGQGLQFLFEYFSETQRNKGNFPGRFSGRQFSNSRSEMNVSTLELGDSALYLCASSHPGQGTDTQYFGPGTRLTVL.

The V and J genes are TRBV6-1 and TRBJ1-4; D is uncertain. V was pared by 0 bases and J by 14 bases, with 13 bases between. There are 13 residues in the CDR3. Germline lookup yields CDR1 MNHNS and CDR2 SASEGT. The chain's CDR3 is CASSEAMNANLFF. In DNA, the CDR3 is TGTGCCAGCAGTGAAGCGATGAATGCTAATCTGTTTTTT.

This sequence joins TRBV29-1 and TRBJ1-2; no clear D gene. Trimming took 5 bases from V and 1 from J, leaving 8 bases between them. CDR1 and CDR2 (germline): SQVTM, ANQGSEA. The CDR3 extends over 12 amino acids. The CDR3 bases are TGCAGCGTTTCGGGAATTAACTATGGCTACACCTTC. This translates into CSVSGINYGYTF.